Presented here are 18 T cell receptor beta chains from one specimen sequenced in a study of blood T cell repertoires in COVID-19. The protocol was immunoSEQ multiplex PCR, while the TCRdb copy is restricted to in-frame clones and leaves out a portion. The sample has 350,000 to 450,000 clones, around four fifths seen once. The sample comprised PBMCs or T cells enriched from blood (not recorded which). These receptors were obtained from a woman in her fifties or sixties who had recovered from COVID-19.

A few counts support this clone. The chain recombines TRBV7-9 with TRBJ1-1; 9 bases align to TRBD1. Trimming at V came to 3 bases and at J to 8 bases, leaving 13 bases not matched to a gene. The CDR3 extends over 16 amino acids. The germline V gene has CDR1 SEHNR and CDR2 FQNEAQ (reference sequence). This CDR3 is CASSFDPGQGPREAFF. The CDR3 DNA reads TGTGCCAGCAGCTTCGACCCGGGACAGGGACCAAGGGAAGCTTTCTTT.

The DNA for the CDR3 is TGTGCCAGCCATGCCACACACAATCAGCCCCAGCATTTT. Protein sequence: CASHATHNQPQHF. This rearrangement joins TRBV2 to TRBJ1-5; no definite D call. The CDR3 spans 13 residues. Germline V gives CDR1 SNHLY, CDR2 FYNNEI. V was clipped by 8 bases and J by 3 bases, with 11 bases between them.

The chain carries TRBV19 and TRBJ2-1, with 7 bases identical to TRBD2. Trimming removed 7 bases from V and 6 bases from J; junction bases left unmatched: 12. This CDR3 spans 15 amino acids. The germline CDR1 and CDR2 sequences are LNHDA and SQIVND (reference sequence). DNA of the CDR3: TGTGCCAGTACGGGGGAGGCGGGAGTGGTCAATGAGCAGTTCTTC. Translation: CASTGEAGVVNEQFF.

The rearrangement links TRBV19 to TRBJ1-3; D possibly corresponds to TRBD1 (6 bases). This CDR3 region has 14 residues. Trimming cost V 5 bases and J 6 bases, with 14 bases left between them. Germline V gives CDR1 LNHDA, CDR2 SQIVND (reference sequence). This CDR3 is CASSPLGTLNTIYF. The CDR3 nucleotides read TGTGCCAGTAGTCCCCTCGGGACACTAAACACCATATATTTT.

The chain carries TRBV23-1 and TRBJ1-1; 7 bases match TRBD1. TRBV23-1 is known as an ORF, though its function is uncertain. V was pared by 7 bases and J by 8 bases, with 4 bases of the junction left unmatched. This CDR3 is built from 11 residues. The CDR3 sequence is CASTLDREAFF. The CDR3 DNA is TGCGCCAGCACCCTGGACAGGGAAGCTTTCTTT.

The chain carries TRBV30 and TRBJ1-2, with 7 bases fitting TRBD1. The CDR3 has 18 amino acids. The V and J ends lost 2 bases and 1 base, in that order; junction bases with no gene match: 16. CDR1 and CDR2 from the germline V gene are GTSNPN and SVGIG (reference sequence). In DNA, the CDR3 is TGTGCCTGGAGTACAGACAGGGCCGGCGGGGGGGGTAACTATGGCTACACCTTC. This encodes CAWSTDRAGGGGNYGYTF.

This chain connects TRBV7-2 to TRBJ1-2; 10 nucleotides line up with TRBD1. The CDR3 runs 17 residues. Germline CDR1 and CDR2: SGHTA and FQGNSA. The V and J ends lost 2 bases and 2 bases, in that order; junction bases with no gene match: 8. CDR3 protein: CASSLTPGQGKNYGYTF. CDR3 bases: TGTGCCAGCAGCTTAACTCCGGGACAGGGGAAGAACTATGGCTACACCTTC.

V usage is TRBV5-6 and J usage is TRBJ1-3; no clear D. Trimming took off 4 bases at V and 4 bases at J, with 12 bases between the two ends. Germline values: CDR1 SGHDT, CDR2 YYEEEE. The CDR3 length is 14 residues. The CDR3 bases are TGTGCCAGCAGCGAGATACAGACAGGAAACACCATATATTTT. Its translation: CASSEIQTGNTIYF.

The rearrangement uses TRBV6-2 or TRBV6-3 and TRBJ2-7; possibly TRBD2 for D (6 bases). V lost 5 bases and J lost 1, with 12 bases in between. The CDR3 extends over 14 amino acids. Germline V lookup: CDR1 MNHEY, CDR2 SVGEGT. The CDR3 here is CASSGYGRSYEQYF. The CDR3 nucleotides are TGTGCCAGCAGTGGGTACGGGAGATCCTACGAGCAGTACTTC.

The chain combines TRBV9 with TRBJ2-3, with 8 bases matching TRBD2. This CDR3 contains 16 residues. Trimming removed 0 bases from V and 1 base from J; junction bases left unmatched: 4. Germline values: CDR1 SGDLS, CDR2 YYNGEE. CDR3 amino acids: CASSVVAGGRTDTQYF. The CDR3 region has the DNA TGTGCCAGCAGCGTAGTGGCGGGAGGACGCACAGATACGCAGTATTTT.

V and J are TRBV4-2 and TRBJ1-3; a weak D match, TRBD1 (5 bases). The CDR3 has 15 residues. CDR1 is LGHNA and CDR2 is YNFKEQ in the germline V gene. Trimming left V 0 bases short and J 0 bases short, with 6 bases between. CDR3 sequence reads: CASSQERGSGNTIYF. CDR3 DNA sequence: TGTGCCAGCAGCCAAGAAAGGGGCTCTGGAAACACCATATATTTT.

The chain employs TRBV3-1 (or the pseudogene TRBV3-2) and TRBJ2-3; 7 nucleotides match TRBD1. The V gene end was trimmed by 6 bases and the J gene end by 1 base; junction bases not matched to a gene: 13. The CDR3 consists of 17 residues. Germline V gives CDR1 LGHDT, CDR2 YNNKEL (reference sequence). This CDR3 reads CASSIKKRQGGTDTQYF. DNA for the CDR3: TGTGCCAGCAGTATTAAAAAACGACAGGGCGGCACAGATACGCAGTATTTT.

This clone showed up just once. V gene TRBV6-5 combines with J gene TRBJ1-1; D call uncertain. Germline V gene lookup returns CDR1 MNHEY and CDR2 SVGAGI. The CDR3 loop spans 11 amino acids. The CDR3 nucleotides are TGTGTTGTGTCGGTGAACACTGAAGCTTTCTTT. Amino acid sequence: CVVSVNTEAFF.

This chain links TRBV28 with TRBJ1-1; weak D call: TRBD1 (6 bases). There are 16 residues in the CDR3. CDR1 MDHEN and CDR2 SYDVKM come from the germline V gene. Trimming cost V 3 bases and J 1 base, with 15 bases left between them. CDR3 in DNA: TGTGCCAGCAGTTTGTCGGGGCTGGGGGCGAACACTGAAGCTTTCTTT. Protein: CASSLSGLGANTEAFF.

J is TRBJ1-6 and V is TRBV3-1 (or the pseudogene TRBV3-2); D might be TRBD1 (6 bases). The CDR3 has 14 residues. Trimming stripped 1 base from V and 10 bases from J, with 11 bases between. CDR1 and CDR2 (germline): LGHDT, YNNKEL (reference sequence). The CDR3 DNA sequence: TGTGCCAGCAGCCAAGGGACAGTTGGGTCACCCCTCCACTTT. Translated, it gives CASSQGTVGSPLHF.

The V call is TRBV30, the J call TRBJ2-7; 8 bases are shared with TRBD1. Germline V gives CDR1 GTSNPN, CDR2 SVGIG (reference sequence). This CDR3 region has 15 residues. Losses at the gene ends were 2 bases for V and 7 bases for J; bases not matched to a gene: 13. The CDR3, as DNA: TGTGCCTGGAGTTTCCGCAGGGGGCGCCTCTTGGAGCAGTACTTC. Protein: CAWSFRRGRLLEQYF. Full variable domain (outside the CDR3, taken from reference TRBV30 and TRBJ2-7): SQTIHQWPATLVQPVGSPLSLECTVEGTSNPNLYWYRQAAGRGLQLLFYSVGIGQISSEVPQNLSASRPQDRQFILSSKKLLLSDSGFYLCAWSFRRGRLLEQYFGPGTRLTVT.

CDR3 DNA sequence: TGTGCCAGCAGCCGGCGGGATGGGAGCTCCTACAATGAGCAGTTCTTC. Translation: CASSRRDGSSYNEQFF. The chain joins TRBV5-4 to TRBJ2-1; a possible D gene is TRBD2 (6 bases). Germline CDR1 is SGHNT and CDR2 is YYREEE (reference sequence). This CDR3 contains 16 residues. Trimming cost V 4 bases and J 0 bases, with 14 bases left between them.

The V gene is TRBV7-9, the J gene TRBJ1-1, with 8 nucleotides matching TRBD1. CDR3 length: 15 amino acids. Trimming cost V 5 bases and J 1 base; bases outside gene matches: 6. Germline V gene lookup returns CDR1 SEHNR and CDR2 FQNEAQ (reference sequence). CDR3 region: CASSRTGLRNTEAFF. The CDR3 DNA follows: TGTGCCAGCAGCCGGACAGGGTTGCGGAACACTGAAGCTTTCTTT.